This T cell receptor beta chain was recovered during a study of blood T cells in healthy people across ages. Regarding this clonotype: Its antigen is still unknown.

Regarding the study as a whole: Older age coincided with a roughly linear decline in TCR beta diversity per million T cells. Unknown CMV status may confound age-related changes in expanded clones.

Through a sample-barcoded 5' primer and a J-beta primer mix, a second PCR was run for roughly 6 to 11 cycles. One entry per CDR3 protein, called by TCRdb with MiXCR from the 5' RACE reads. The top ten hold roughly a fifth of the sample, which has fewer than 1,000,000 distinct CDR3 sequences, roughly 44% seen once. CDR1 is SGHTA, CDR2 FQGNSA, per germline. The CDR3 runs 14 residues. The germline V and J ends were trimmed by 7 bases and 10 bases, with 17 bases remaining between them. The sample was blood. The chain has TRBV7-2 and TRBJ1-6; no clear D. The sequence derives from a man in his 60s in good health. CDR3: CASIRGGTTSPLHF. The CDR3 nucleotides read TGTGCCAGCATCCGGGGAGGTACAACGTCACCCCTCCACTTT.